Below, 3 T cell receptor beta chains from the same sample are listed, as sequenced in a study of cytomegalovirus exposure and HLA in healthy donors. Amplification used 60 Vbeta primers and 13 Jbeta primers. Here immunoSEQ multiplex PCR was the method, and the copy in TCRdb shows in-frame clones only, minus some. In the table there are 130,000 or so clones, 70% to 85% of which are singletons. The sequenced sample was PBMCs. These receptors were collected from a woman in her 40s in good health and CMV-seronegative.

The rearrangement uses TRBV5-1 and TRBJ1-3, with TRBD1 identical over 11 bases. Per the germline V gene, CDR1 is SGHRS and CDR2 is YFSETQ. Unmatched junction bases numbered 3, after V lost 4 bases and J lost 0 bases. The CDR3 sequence is 16 residues long. The CDR3 DNA sequence: TGCGCCAGCAGCCCAGGGACAGGGGGCTCTGGAAACACCATATATTTT. Translated, it gives CASSPGTGGSGNTIYF.

The chain has TRBV7-3 and TRBJ2-3, with D tentatively TRBD1 (5 bases). Trimming shortened V by 5 bases and J by 0 bases, and 12 bases separated the two germline ends. The CDR3 is made up of 15 amino acids. In germline, CDR1 is SGHTA, CDR2 FQGTGA. The CDR3 spells CASSTDRASTDTQYF. CDR3 DNA: TGTGCCAGCAGCACAGACAGAGCTAGCACAGATACGCAGTATTTT.

The chain combines TRBV7-2 with TRBJ2-7, with 7 bases that match TRBD1. Unmatched junction bases numbered 11, after V lost 5 bases and J lost 7 bases. The CDR3 has 14 amino acids. The germline V gene has CDR1 SGHTA and CDR2 FQGNSA. The DNA for the CDR3 is TGTGCCAGCAGCCCACAGGGGAGCAATGGGGAGCAGTACTTC. It encodes CASSPQGSNGEQYF.